This is a list of T cell receptor beta chains from one sample in a study of OX40 agonist ivuxolimab in advanced cancers. Using immunoSEQ multiplex PCR, the repertoire was profiled, and TCRdb retains in-frame clones only, with some absent. There are about 46,000 clones in the sample; about 89% occur only once, and 12% lies in the top ten. The sequences come from CD4+ or CD8+ T cells sorted from blood, collected in a trial of the OX40 agonist ivuxolimab. Receptor source: an adult with an advanced solid tumor such as melanoma, head and neck, liver or kidney cancer. Both conserved end residues are part of each CDR3. The order of the fields is J gene, V gene, CDR3 protein.

>TRBJ2-7|TRBV15
CATSRDPSSEQYF
>TRBJ2-1|TRBV14
CASSASGTLLYNEQFF
>TRBJ2-3|TRBV28
CASSADRVTDTQYF
>TRBJ2-2|TRBV10-3
CASTSPDRGGTGELFF
>TRBJ1-4|TRBV2
CASRTGINEKLFF
>TRBJ2-7|TRBV6-1
CASSEQGLTYEQYF
>TRBJ1-2|TRBV25-1
CASSESARSLDGYTF
>TRBJ1-2|TRBV27
CASGQVLVSGYGYTF
>TRBJ2-7|TRBV30
CAWSVRWKVGQGAHEQYF
>TRBJ2-1|TRBV6-5
CASSQREGIEQFF
>TRBJ2-1|TRBV20-1
CSLSSYNEQFF
>TRBJ2-1|TRBV7-8
CASSLVWANEQFF
>TRBJ1-2|TRBV7-2
CASSFSGGLANYGYTF
>TRBJ2-7|TRBV5-5
CASSMGLAGVYEQYF
>TRBJ2-5|TRBV28
CASSRGTGGPLKYQETQYF